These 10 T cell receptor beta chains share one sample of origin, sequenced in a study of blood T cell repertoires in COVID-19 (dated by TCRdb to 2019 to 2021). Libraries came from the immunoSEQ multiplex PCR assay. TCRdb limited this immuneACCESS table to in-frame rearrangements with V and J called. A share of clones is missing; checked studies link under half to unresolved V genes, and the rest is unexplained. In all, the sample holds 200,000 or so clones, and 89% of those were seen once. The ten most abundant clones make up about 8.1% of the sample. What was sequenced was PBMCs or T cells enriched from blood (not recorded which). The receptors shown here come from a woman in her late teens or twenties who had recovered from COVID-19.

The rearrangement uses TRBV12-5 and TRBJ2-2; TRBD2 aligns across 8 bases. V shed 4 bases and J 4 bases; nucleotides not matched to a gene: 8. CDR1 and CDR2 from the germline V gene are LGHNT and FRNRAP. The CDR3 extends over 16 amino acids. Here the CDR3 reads CASGYRLARSTGELFF. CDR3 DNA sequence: TGTGCTAGTGGTTATAGACTAGCGAGGAGCACCGGGGAGCTGTTTTTT.

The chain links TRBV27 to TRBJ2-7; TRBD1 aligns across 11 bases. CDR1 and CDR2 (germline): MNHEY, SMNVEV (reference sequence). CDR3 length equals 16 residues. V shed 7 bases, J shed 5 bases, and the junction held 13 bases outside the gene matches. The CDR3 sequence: CASIFSGTGGSHEQYF. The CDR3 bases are TGTGCCAGCATATTTTCGGGGACAGGGGGTAGCCACGAGCAGTACTTC.

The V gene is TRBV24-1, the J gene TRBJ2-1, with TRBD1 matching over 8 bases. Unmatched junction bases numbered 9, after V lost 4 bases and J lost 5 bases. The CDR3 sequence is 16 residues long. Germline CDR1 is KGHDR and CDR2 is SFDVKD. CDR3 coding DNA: TGTGCCACCAGTGAAGGGGGGACAGGCCTTGACAATGAGCAGTTCTTC. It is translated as CATSEGGTGLDNEQFF.

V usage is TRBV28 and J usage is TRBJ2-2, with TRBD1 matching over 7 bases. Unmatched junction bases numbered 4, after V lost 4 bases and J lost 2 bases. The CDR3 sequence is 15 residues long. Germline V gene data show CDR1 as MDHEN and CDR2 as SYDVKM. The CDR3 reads CASSSGTDNTGELFF. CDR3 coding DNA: TGTGCCAGCAGTTCCGGGACAGACAACACCGGGGAGCTGTTTTTT.

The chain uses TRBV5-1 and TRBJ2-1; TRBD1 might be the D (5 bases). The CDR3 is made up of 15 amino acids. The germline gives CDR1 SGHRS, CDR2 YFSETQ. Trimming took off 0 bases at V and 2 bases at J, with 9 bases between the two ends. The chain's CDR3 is CASSLVGETYNEQFF. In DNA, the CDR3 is TGCGCCAGCAGCTTGGTAGGGGAAACCTACAATGAGCAGTTCTTC.

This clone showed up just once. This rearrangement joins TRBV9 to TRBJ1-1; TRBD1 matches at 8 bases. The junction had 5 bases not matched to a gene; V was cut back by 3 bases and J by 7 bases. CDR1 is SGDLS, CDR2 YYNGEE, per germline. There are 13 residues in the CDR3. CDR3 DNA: TGTGCCAGCAGCGCCCAGGGGGCGGGTGAAGCTTTCTTT. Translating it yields CASSAQGAGEAFF.

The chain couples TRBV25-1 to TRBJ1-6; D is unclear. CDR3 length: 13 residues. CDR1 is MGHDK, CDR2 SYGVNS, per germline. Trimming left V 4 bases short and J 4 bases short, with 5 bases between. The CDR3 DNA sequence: TGTGCCAGCAGTGCCCAGTATAATTCACCCCTCCACTTT. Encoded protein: CASSAQYNSPLHF. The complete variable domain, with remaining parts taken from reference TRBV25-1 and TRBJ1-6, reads EADIYQTPRYLVIGTGKKITLECSQTMGHDKMYWYQQDPGMELHLIHYSYGVNSTEKGDLSSESTVSRIRTEHFPLTLESARPSHTSQYLCASSAQYNSPLHFGNGTRLTVT.

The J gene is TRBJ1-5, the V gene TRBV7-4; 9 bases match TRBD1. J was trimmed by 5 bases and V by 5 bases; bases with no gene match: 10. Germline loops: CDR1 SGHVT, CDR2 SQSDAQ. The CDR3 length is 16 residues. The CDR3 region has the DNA TGTGCCAGCAGCAGGAGAAGGGACAGGGTTGATCAGCCCCAGCATTTT. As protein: CASSRRRDRVDQPQHF.

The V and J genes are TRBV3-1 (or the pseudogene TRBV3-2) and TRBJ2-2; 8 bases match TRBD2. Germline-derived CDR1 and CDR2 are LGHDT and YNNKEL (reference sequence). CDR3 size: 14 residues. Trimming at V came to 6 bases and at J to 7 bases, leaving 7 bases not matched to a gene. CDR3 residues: CASRGSGVVGELFF. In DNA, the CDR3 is TGTGCCAGCAGGGGTAGCGGGGTTGTCGGGGAGCTGTTTTTT.

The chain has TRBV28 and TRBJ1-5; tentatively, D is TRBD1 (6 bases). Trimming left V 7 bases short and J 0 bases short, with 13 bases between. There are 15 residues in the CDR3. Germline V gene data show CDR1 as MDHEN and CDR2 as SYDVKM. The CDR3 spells CASTIGGHSNQPQHF. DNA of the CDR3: TGTGCCAGCACCATTGGGGGACATAGCAATCAGCCCCAGCATTTT.